This TCR beta chain originates from a study of metastatic and nonmetastatic thyroid tumors. Study context: Repertoire comparison spanned blood and tumor or nodule tissue of malignant and benign thyroid patients. Whole-study results and caveats: Benign nodules were reported to have significantly lower TCR beta diversity than malignant thyroid tumors, in blood and tumor.

No patient had received any treatment before thyroid surgery. In regard to this clone: Its antigen is as yet unknown.

The CDR3 has 15 amino acids. Trimming removed 3 bases from V and 0 bases from J, with 11 bases in between. The germline CDR1 and CDR2 sequences are LGHDT and YNNKEL (reference sequence). Source study methods: A classifier of distant metastasis in papillary thyroid cancer was built from CDR3 differences (across clinicopathological groups). With MiXCR, TCRdb reprocessed the PCR reads. Clone size and V and J calls follow TCRdb, not the original study. The sample gives tens of thousands of clones, around a sixth of which show up once; approximately 7% is in the top ten. The sample was blood. The source is a female donor with papillary thyroid cancer or a benign thyroid nodule (not recorded which). Some clones in this sample may be carry-over from other donors' samples. This rearrangement joins TRBV3-1 to TRBJ1-2; D may be TRBD1 (6 bases). The CDR3, as DNA: TGTGCCAGCAGCCACCGACAGGCAGCTAACTATGGCTACACCTTC. Its protein is CASSHRQAANYGYTF. Filled out from reference TRBV3-1 and TRBJ1-2, the complete variable domain reads DTAVSQTPKYLVTQMGNDKSIKCEQNLGHDTMYWYKQDSKKFLKIMFSYNNKELIINETVPNRFSPKSPDKAHLNLHINSLELGDSAVYFCASSHRQAANYGYTFGSGTRLTVV.